This T cell receptor (beta chain) is from a study of radiation and T cells in renal cell carcinoma. Germline trimming cut 4 bases from V and 1 base from J; bases unmatched to any gene: 6. Germline-derived CDR1 and CDR2 are SGHRS and YFSETQ. The CDR3 consists of 17 residues. Sequenced by immunoSEQ multiplex PCR; TCRdb stores in-frame clones only, minus some. The sample holds 100,000 to 150,000 clones, more than 75% seen once. Time point denoted: blood 2 weeks post-SBRT. Regarding treatment: 15 Gy SBRT to primary tumor, nephrectomy 4 weeks later. The chain has TRBV5-1 and TRBJ2-3, with 13 bases identical to TRBD2. Specimen: blood, collected from a patient whose treatment included radiotherapy and nephrectomy. The source of this sequence is a woman in her seventies with renal cell carcinoma. The CDR3 DNA reads TGCGCCAGCAGCGGGGGCGGGACTAGCGGGGGCACAGATACGCAGTATTTT. This translates into CASSGGGTSGGTDTQYF.